The T cell receptor (beta chain) described here comes from a study of cytomegalovirus exposure and HLA in healthy donors (TCRdb year 2017). For the wider study: According to an earlier analysis of several hundred of the donors, some 180 million T cells yielded 120 million or so unique TCR beta sequences and more than 250 Gb of sequence data. Approximately 310 gigabases of sequencing data and tens of millions of unique TCR sequences were included in an early release covering roughly 600 HLA-typed donors. A handful of DR-DQ haplotypes were handled as single units for association and clustering because linkage in the cohort was strong. In an earlier analysis of 550 to 700 of the donors, high-throughput TCR beta sequencing was used to judge whether each TCR beta V gene segment behaved as functional or pseudogenic. Donor age, sex, ethnicity and CMV serostatus were compiled alongside the repertoire data. High-throughput TCR immunosequencing, statistical association of individual TCRs with disease status, and machine learning were combined to predict cytomegalovirus infection status. The later analysis used no new phenotypic data to find candidate immune exposures, relying instead on TCR beta sequences and their occurrence across donors. HLA typing covered class I and class II loci at four-digit resolution. Genome-wide SNP genotypes for about 60% of the 666 donors were used in a later genetic analysis, which treated that subset as a discovery cohort. The number of typed donors differed by locus: about 620-640 for A, B, C, DRB1 and DQB1; approximately 540 for DQA1; about 600 for DPA1; and 450 to 480 for DPB1. The study used immunosequencing to profile the T cell repertoires of several hundred subjects and linked those repertoires to cytomegalovirus serostatus. A later analysis re-analyzed previously published TCR beta repertoires from 660 or so donors and added high-resolution HLA genotyping to study TCR occurrence patterns. Among almost 400 genotyped donors of the cohort, an average of roughly 240,000 unique TCR beta nucleotide sequences were sequenced per donor, approximately 20% of them non-productive. Of the roughly 400 genotyped donors, less than 90% were placed in the genetic ancestry cluster associated with self-reported Caucasian donors. All discovery cohort repertoires had been generated using a single sequencing platform. Besides the first cohort of more than 650 subjects, a separate validation cohort made up of roughly 120 different subjects was used. The aim of the study was to test whether cataloging public T cell receptors could identify signatures of past pathogen exposure.

Reading from cysteine to phenylalanine, the CDR3 counts 18 amino acids. Only the CDR3 DNA stays, 54 bases, in frame from base 1. Trimming accounts for 3 bases at V and 2 bases at J, while the number of junction bases matched to no gene is 15. The germline V gene encodes CDR1 SGHNT and CDR2 YYREEE (reference sequence). The cohort was made up of roughly 670 healthy bone marrow donors. Cohort members were all nominally healthy when sampled, although unrecorded immune exposures were likely present. The donor was CMV seropositive and was included in the group of around 300 seropositive cohort members. A peripheral blood sample was collected from each donor, and TCR beta sequencing was performed on peripheral blood mononuclear cells. The Qiagen DNeasy Blood Extraction Kit was used to extract genomic DNA from the blood cell samples. Summary of the overall study and its limitations: The presence/absence analyses assumed that sequencing depth was roughly uniform across donors, and that assumption may not be true. At a false discovery rate of 0.05, a later analysis linked 16,000 or so TCR beta sequences to specific HLA alleles. Some IMGT-functional V segments, including TRBV6-2 and TRBV6-3, could not be told apart with the 87-base-pair reads, so those segments were excluded. Compared with the roughly 700-donor mean, donors in an Asian-associated ancestry cluster had fewer N-insertions in productive TCRs, according to a later genetic analysis. A further reported finding was that TCR beta sequences accurately predicted the HLA-A and HLA-B alleles for most subjects in the first cohort. It was suggested by the authors that the approach could potentially be generalized to other disease states and immunological phenotypes. Correlated functional status among segregating V segments might reflect linkage disequilibrium, but an unknown experimental factor could not be ruled out. Most TCR sequences were observed very rarely across donors, whereas some public TCRs were present in many individuals. Strong co-occurrence of HLA alleles, especially DR and DQ, made assigning TCR associations to individual alleles difficult. Immune exposure information for the cohort was limited to CMV serostatus. HLA typing was unavailable for some donors at each locus, so association tests used only the typed subset. According to a later analysis, parvovirus B19, influenza, CMV and Epstein-Barr virus appeared linked to several top co-occurrence clusters. A later genetic analysis associated a missense DCLRE1C variant with V-gene and J-gene trimming of TCR beta chains, and an independent cohort replicated the association. In this cohort, only TCR beta chains were sequenced, and detectable features were limited by the absence of alpha or paired-chain data. The sequencing pipeline was judged likely to have produced a cluster of highly shared sequence variants as a technical artifact. In an earlier analysis of roughly 500 of the donors, most TCR beta V segments appeared in productive rearrangements about 87% or about 30% of the time, broadly matching IMGT annotations. A few of the identified cytomegalovirus-associated TCR beta chains were confirmed in vitro to be specific for cytomegalovirus antigens. In a later analysis, HLA-associated TCR beta chains were found to be more clonally expanded and to have lower generation probabilities than equally common non-associated chains. A later analysis found that TCR association rates varied across HLA loci, with DRB1 alleles showing the most associated TCRs and HLA-C alleles the fewest. In the study, approximately 160 TCR beta chains were listed as associated with cytomegalovirus. According to a later analysis, most CMV-associated TCR beta chains appeared to be HLA-restricted, and the HLA associations seemed to be driven largely by CMV exposure. Over 15 rarely observed V segments, including chromosome 9 orphons, were excluded from the earlier analysis of a few hundred of the donors because counts were too low. The classifier was reported to diagnose cytomegalovirus status with high specificity and sensitivity in both the original cohort and the validation cohort.

Library preparation used the immunoSEQ multiplex PCR assay. The multiplex PCR relied on a mix of 60 forward primers for TCR Vbeta segments and 13 reverse primers for TCR Jbeta segments. The CDR3 region of rearranged TCR beta genes was amplified from genomic DNA with a multiplex PCR assay. The Illumina HiSeq System was used to sequence the amplified TCR beta libraries as 87-base-pair reads. Processing in the source paper ran as follows. Across the 700 or so repertoires, a later analysis counted some 80 million unique TCR beta chains, about 10 million of which were shared by at least two donors. To remove PCR and sequencing errors, raw reads were error-corrected and collapsed into unique sequences using a nearest-neighbor algorithm that merged closely related sequences. To assign V, D and J gene segments, CDR3 sequences were aligned to IMGT reference sequences. For a sequence to be retained, at least a six-nucleotide match to both a V gene segment and a J gene segment was required. A rearrangement counted as productive if the CDR3 had no stop codons and remained in frame with V and J, and every other rearrangement counted as non-productive. Following IMGT convention, CDR3 was defined as the stretch from the second conserved V-encoded cysteine up to the conserved J-encoded phenylalanine. Sequences without an unambiguous match to a single V gene segment were excluded from the earlier analysis of several hundred of the donors. An earlier analysis of 500 to 600 of the donors classified V segments as functional when productive rearrangements were above 56.7% and as segregating when the standard deviation between donors was above 5%. To diagnose cytomegalovirus status from the catalog of TCR beta chain sequences, a statistical classification framework was built. In a later analysis, TCR nucleotide sequences were compared against IMGT/GENE-DB human TR gene sequences so that V and J genes could be assigned. The TCRdist pipeline was used in a later analysis to assign CDR3 sequences and most-parsimonious VDJ recombination scenarios. A later analysis defined each TCR beta chain by its CDR3 amino acid sequence plus V-gene family, and excluded reads lacking a unique V-gene family. In a later analysis, several hundred highly shared, low-generation-probability nucleotide sequences were removed to address suspected cross-contamination and a sequencing artifact. In a later analysis, a clonal expansion index was calculated for each public chain from normalized within-repertoire ranks of inferred template counts. In a later analysis, generation probabilities were computed using a VDJ recombination model fitted to out-of-frame rearrangements, and the results were checked against IGoR. A later analysis scored TCR-TCR, TCR-HLA and TCR-CMV co-occurrence with hypergeometric tests, applying a repertoire-size bias correction to TCR pairs. False discovery rates were estimated in a later analysis by permuting HLA or CMV assignments 20 times. In a later analysis, co-occurring TCRs were grouped using DBSCAN, and TCRdist sequence similarity was added for clustering within HLA-allele-positive subsets. Repertoires with fewer than 30,000 or more than 120,000 public chains, plus five repertoires with anomalous nucleotide sharing, were excluded from co-occurrence clustering. TCRdb took this table from immuneACCESS and kept in-frame rearrangements with V and J called. Such tables lack part of the clones; where checked against another copy, unresolved V genes explain under half of the gap, and the rest is unexplained. The D gene and trimming were derived from the DNA, and the V and J assignments and clone size from that table. Recorded for this sample are 95,000 to 100,000 clones; over 80% of them occurred a single time. The ten largest clones take up roughly 3.8% of the sample.

Worth noting for this clone: Its antigen target is currently unknown. Within one base of it there is no much larger clone, and no base qualities were kept.

This TCR was recovered from a female donor in good health and CMV-seropositive. Sequences were obtained from PBMCs. The rearranged segments are TRBV5-4 and TRBJ2-5; a stretch of 8 junction bases matches TRBD1. The nucleotide sequence is TGTGCCAGCAGCTCCCCCGAGGGCGGACAGGGCGCACAAGAGACCCAGTACTTC. Its translation is CASSSPEGGQGAQETQYF. The CDR3, completed at both ends by the reference TRBV5-4 and TRBJ2-5 genes, gives the full variable domain ETGVTQSPTHLIKTRGQQVTLRCSSQSGHNTVSWYQQALGQGPQFIFQYYREEENGRGNFPPRFSGLQFPNYSSELNVNALELDDSALYLCASSSPEGGQGAQETQYFGPGTRLLVL.